The next 30 T cell receptor beta chains were all read from a single sample in a study of cytomegalovirus exposure and HLA in healthy donors. PCR used 60 Vbeta primers and 13 Jbeta primers. Some clones are missing from TCRdb's copy, which holds only in-frame ones; the method was immunoSEQ multiplex PCR. The table lists approximately 46,000 clones, around three quarters of them singletons. Specimen: PBMCs. The receptors come from a man aged 30 to 39 in good health and CMV-seronegative.

J is TRBJ2-1 and V is TRBV6-5; perhaps TRBD1 as D (6 bases). The CDR3 spans 14 residues. In germline, CDR1 is MNHEY, CDR2 SVGAGI. V was cut by 2 bases and J by 8 bases, with 13 bases left in between. The CDR3 DNA is TGTGCCAGCAGTTACCTTTACAGGGTCGATGAGCAGTTCTTC. It specifies CASSYLYRVDEQFF.

The table lists this clone with a few counts. The chain carries TRBV6-1 and TRBJ2-5, with 14 nucleotides matching TRBD2. CDR1 is MNHNS and CDR2 is SASEGT in the germline V gene. The CDR3 length is 14 residues. The V segment lost 8 bases and the J segment 6 bases; nucleotides outside the gene matches: 5. This CDR3 is CASVWTSGRQTQYF. CDR3 in DNA: TGTGCCAGCGTTTGGACTAGCGGGAGGCAGACCCAGTACTTC.

V usage is TRBV6-1 and J usage is TRBJ2-3; 7 bases map to TRBD2. Germline-derived CDR1 and CDR2 are MNHNS and SASEGT. The CDR3 covers 16 residues. V dropped 1 base and J dropped 2; count of bases not matched to a gene: 6. Here the CDR3 DNA reads TGTGCCAGCAGTGAAGGGGCTAGCGGAAACACAGATACGCAGTATTTT. It specifies CASSEGASGNTDTQYF.

This chain joins TRBV27 and TRBJ2-7, with D possibly TRBD1 on 5 matching bases. The CDR3 is 16 residues long. The V and J ends lost 2 bases and 1 base respectively, with 15 bases between them. Germline V gives CDR1 MNHEY, CDR2 SMNVEV (reference sequence). CDR3 bases: TGTGCCAGCAGTTTAACAGGAAGACAGTGGTCCTACGAGCAGTACTTC. It is translated as CASSLTGRQWSYEQYF.

The chain employs TRBV5-1 and TRBJ1-2, with a tentative D call TRBD1 (5 bases). The CDR3 loop spans 14 amino acids. Deletions cut 6 bases from V and 5 bases from J, with 17 bases between. The germline gives CDR1 SGHRS, CDR2 YFSETQ. The chain's CDR3 is CASNPGDRTYGYTF. DNA of the CDR3: TGCGCCAGCAACCCCGGTGACAGAACTTATGGCTACACCTTC.

This chain joins TRBV7-9 and TRBJ2-4; TRBD1 matches at 10 bases. The CDR3 loop spans 17 amino acids. Germline V gene sequence: CDR1 SEHNR, CDR2 FQNEAQ (reference sequence). V trimming: 5 bases; J trimming: 4 bases; junction bases outside the gene matches: 11. The CDR3 coding sequence is TGTGCCAGCAGCCCTCACCCAAGGACAGGGGGAAAAAACATTCAGTACTTC. Encoded protein: CASSPHPRTGGKNIQYF.

The rearrangement joins TRBV25-1 to TRBJ1-1; 9 nucleotides agree with TRBD1. CDR3 length: 15 amino acids. The germline gives CDR1 MGHDK, CDR2 SYGVNS. V gave up 5 bases and J gave up 7 bases; unmatched junction bases: 11. The CDR3 DNA reads TGTGCCAGCAGTCCACAACACAGGGGGCGTCTTGAAGCTTTCTTT. It yields the protein CASSPQHRGRLEAFF.

This clone was observed a few times. The chain recombines TRBV7-6 with TRBJ1-2, with D perhaps matching TRBD1 (5 bases). The CDR3 is made up of 12 amino acids. From germline, CDR1 is SGHVS and CDR2 FNYEAQ. Trimming stripped 2 bases from V and 7 bases from J, with 8 bases between. The chain's CDR3 is CASSLQGGGYTF. In DNA, the CDR3 is TGTGCCAGCAGCTTACAGGGCGGTGGCTACACCTTC.

This clone was recorded a few times. This sequence joins TRBV27 and TRBJ2-3; D call uncertain. V shed 3 bases and J shed 1 base, with 5 bases lying between them. This CDR3 has 13 residues. Germline values: CDR1 MNHEY, CDR2 SMNVEV (reference sequence). In DNA form, the CDR3 reads TGTGCCAGCAGTTTTCGGGGCACAGATACGCAGTATTTT. Translation: CASSFRGTDTQYF.

The V call is TRBV6-4, the J call TRBJ2-1, with D perhaps matching TRBD2 (6 bases). The CDR3 runs 16 residues. Germline V gives CDR1 MRHNA, CDR2 SNTAGT. V was cut by 3 bases and J by 9 bases, with 21 bases left in between. The CDR3 sequence: CASSDWGSGAGGEQFF. The CDR3 DNA sequence: TGTGCCAGCAGTGATTGGGGATCCGGGGCCGGGGGTGAGCAGTTCTTC.

This rearrangement joins TRBV27 to TRBJ2-7; TRBD2 might be the D (5 bases). CDR1 and CDR2 (germline): MNHEY, SMNVEV (reference sequence). Trimming shortened V by 5 bases and J by 0 bases, and 11 bases separated the two germline ends. CDR3 length: 14 amino acids. The CDR3 protein is CASSVTRSSYEQYF. In DNA, the CDR3 is TGTGCCAGCAGTGTAACTAGGAGCTCCTACGAGCAGTACTTC.

V is TRBV6-4 and J is TRBJ2-2; D gene ambiguous. Trimming stripped 4 bases from V and 2 bases from J, with 8 bases between. The CDR3 is 14 residues long. Germline V gene lookup returns CDR1 MRHNA and CDR2 SNTAGT. CDR3 DNA: TGTGCCAGCAGTGGGCAGGCAAACACCGGGGAGCTGTTTTTT. It specifies CASSGQANTGELFF.

V gene TRBV5-4 combines with J gene TRBJ1-3, with D maybe TRBD1 (5 bases). Trimming cost V 4 bases and J 4 bases, with 9 bases left between them. The germline V gene encodes CDR1 SGHNT and CDR2 YYREEE (reference sequence). The CDR3 contains 13 residues. CDR3 nucleotides: TGTGCCAGCAGCCAGTACAGGGGAAACACCATATATTTT. This codes for CASSQYRGNTIYF.

This chain joins TRBV6-1 and TRBJ1-2; the D gene is possibly TRBD1 (5 bases). This CDR3 has 12 amino acids. Germline CDR1 and CDR2: MNHNS and SASEGT. Trimming left V 6 bases short and J 8 bases short, with 13 bases between. CDR3 amino acids: CASRTEAFGYTF. Written as DNA, the CDR3 is TGTGCCAGCAGGACAGAAGCTTTCGGCTACACCTTC.

The rearrangement joins TRBV2 to TRBJ2-1, with unresolved D. Germline CDR1 SNHLY, CDR2 FYNNEI. The CDR3 sequence is 15 residues long. The V gene lost 0 bases and the J gene lost 6 bases, with 12 bases spanning the gap. The CDR3 DNA reads TGTGCCAGCAGTGAAGCTGGCCTTGGGCCCAATGAGCAGTTCTTC. It translates to CASSEAGLGPNEQFF.

The chain couples TRBV11-2 to TRBJ2-2; 10 bases are a match to TRBD2. The CDR3 spans 15 residues. The germline CDR1 and CDR2 sequences are SGHAT and FQNNGV. The V and J ends lost 6 bases and 1 base, in that order; junction bases with no gene match: 2. DNA of the CDR3: TGTGCCAGCAGTAGGACTAGCGGGAACACCGGGGAGCTGTTTTTT. Translating it yields CASSRTSGNTGELFF.

This clone was detected a few times. The rearrangement uses TRBV19 and TRBJ1-2, with 8 nucleotides matching TRBD1. With 5 bases clipped from V and 5 bases from J, the junction kept 7 bases outside the gene matches. The germline V gene has CDR1 LNHDA and CDR2 SQIVND (reference sequence). The CDR3 runs to 14 residues. The CDR3 spells CASSQDWTGYGYTF. The DNA for the CDR3 is TGTGCCAGTAGTCAAGACTGGACAGGGTATGGCTACACCTTC.

The chain combines TRBV5-6 with TRBJ1-3; 7 nucleotides line up with TRBD1. Germline values: CDR1 SGHDT, CDR2 YYEEEE. The CDR3 runs to 14 residues. V shed 5 bases, J shed 0 bases, and the junction held 2 bases outside the gene matches. CDR3 residues: CASRGQHSGNTIYF. The CDR3 coding sequence is TGTGCCAGCAGGGGACAGCACTCTGGAAACACCATATATTTT. The full variable domain, in which reference TRBV5-6 and TRBJ1-3 provide the parts outside the CDR3, is DAGVTQSPTHLIKTRGQQVTLRCSPKSGHDTVSWYQQALGQGPQFIFQYYEEEERQRGNFPDRFSGHQFPNYSSELNVNALLLGDSALYLCASRGQHSGNTIYFGEGSWLTVV.

Details on this clone: Given the absence of the conserved phenylalanine or tryptophan at the CDR3 end, a read error is likely. The genes are TRBV29-1 and TRBJ2-3; D call uncertain. The CDR3 runs to 11 residues. The V end lost 7 bases, the J end lost 2 bases, and 7 bases lay between the germline ends. CDR1 SQVTM and CDR2 ANQGSEA come from the germline V gene. CDR3 region: CSAPITDTQYV. The CDR3 coding sequence is TGCAGCGCACCCATCACAGATACGCAGTATGTT.

The rearrangement joins TRBV7-2 to TRBJ1-2; a weak D match, TRBD1 (5 bases). Trimming took off 5 bases at V and 4 bases at J, with 20 bases between the two ends. This CDR3 comprises 16 residues. Per the germline V gene, CDR1 is SGHTA and CDR2 is FQGNSA. CDR3 loop: CASSDLPRGGGYGYTF. As DNA, the CDR3 is TGTGCCAGCAGCGACCTCCCCCGGGGGGGTGGCTATGGCTACACCTTC.

The chain combines TRBV7-9 with TRBJ2-1, with 8 bases matching TRBD1. The germline CDR1 and CDR2 sequences are SEHNR and FQNEAQ (reference sequence). The V and J ends lost 3 bases and 9 bases, in that order; junction bases with no gene match: 13. The CDR3 length is 16 residues. CDR3 sequence reads: CASSFSIRGRGSEQFF. In DNA, the CDR3 is TGTGCCAGCAGCTTCAGCATCAGGGGGCGCGGTAGTGAGCAGTTCTTC.

This clone occurred once. The chain carries TRBV30 and TRBJ2-7; 10 bases are shared with TRBD2. There are 14 residues in the CDR3. Trimming cost V 0 bases and J 5 bases; bases outside gene matches: 4. Germline loops: CDR1 GTSNPN, CDR2 SVGIG (reference sequence). CDR3 residues: CAWSVVLAGDEQYF. The CDR3 DNA is TGTGCCTGGAGTGTGGTTCTAGCGGGAGACGAGCAGTACTTC.

The chain combines TRBV29-1 with TRBJ2-2, with 10 bases that match TRBD1. The germline V gene encodes CDR1 SQVTM and CDR2 ANQGSEA. CDR3 length: 14 residues. The J segment lost 0 bases and the V segment lost 7 bases, leaving 2 bases of the junction unmatched. CDR3 sequence reads: CSGGQGTNTGELFF. CDR3 DNA sequence: TGCAGCGGGGGACAGGGGACGAACACCGGGGAGCTGTTTTTT.

This chain connects TRBV9 to TRBJ2-4, with 7 bases fitting TRBD2. V lost 3 bases and J lost 3; bases outside the gene matches: 12. CDR3 size: 17 residues. Germline values: CDR1 SGDLS, CDR2 YYNGEE. The DNA of the CDR3 is TGTGCCAGCAGCGGGGGGGAGTGGGGGAGGGACAAAAACATTCAGTACTTC. This gives the protein CASSGGEWGRDKNIQYF.

The J gene is TRBJ1-1, the V gene TRBV6-5; no clear D gene. Germline loops: CDR1 MNHEY, CDR2 SVGAGI. This CDR3 is 16 amino acids long. V lost 2 bases and J lost 1, with 14 bases in between. CDR3 loop: CASSYEFRVTNTEAFF. The CDR3 nucleotides are TGTGCCAGCAGTTACGAGTTTCGGGTAACGAACACTGAAGCTTTCTTT.

The chain has TRBV23-1 and TRBJ1-5; 7 nucleotides agree with TRBD1. TRBV23-1 is sorted into the ORF group, with uncertain function. The length of the CDR3 is 16 residues. V lost 6 bases to trimming and J lost 1 base; unmatched junction nucleotides: 9. CDR3 region: CASSPFDRVSNQPQHF. CDR3 DNA: TGCGCCAGCAGCCCATTCGACAGGGTGAGCAATCAGCCCCAGCATTTT.

The sample holds one count of this clone. The gene calls are TRBV5-1 and TRBJ2-3, with a weak D call TRBD2 (6 bases). In germline, CDR1 is SGHRS, CDR2 YFSETQ. Between the trimmed V and J ends, which lost 0 bases and 5 bases, there was a span of 16 bases. The CDR3 contains 16 residues. CDR3 protein: CASSLEGRGRGDTQYF. For the CDR3, the DNA is TGCGCCAGCAGCTTGGAGGGGCGGGGAAGAGGAGATACGCAGTATTTT. The entire variable domain, with the rest obtained from reference TRBV5-1 and TRBJ2-3, is as follows: KAGVTQTPRYLIKTRGQQVTLSCSPISGHRSVSWYQQTPGQGLQFLFEYFSETQRNKGNFPGRFSGRQFSNSRSEMNVSTLELGDSALYLCASSLEGRGRGDTQYFGPGTRLTVL.

J is TRBJ2-4 and V is TRBV29-1, with D possibly being TRBD2 (7 bases). Trimming removed 0 bases from V and 7 bases from J, with 16 bases in between. CDR3 length: 15 amino acids. CDR1 is SQVTM and CDR2 is ANQGSEA in the germline V gene. The CDR3: CSVEDLPQGGNIQYF. As DNA, the CDR3 is TGCAGCGTTGAAGATCTCCCACAGGGAGGGAACATTCAGTACTTC.

This clone was seen more than once but under ten times. The CDR3 here is CAWSVDRSNYGYTF. The DNA for the CDR3 is TGTGCCTGGAGTGTCGACAGATCGAACTATGGCTACACCTTC. V and J are TRBV30 and TRBJ1-2, with a possible D match to TRBD1 (5 bases). Germline values: CDR1 GTSNPN, CDR2 SVGIG (reference sequence). This CDR3 region has 14 residues. Trimming left V 0 bases short and J 2 bases short, with 10 bases between.

The gene calls are TRBV5-4 and TRBJ1-1; tentatively, D is TRBD1 (5 bases). The CDR3 contains 13 residues. Germline CDR1 is SGHNT and CDR2 is YYREEE (reference sequence). Trimming left V 3 bases short and J 4 bases short, with 10 bases between. CDR3 sequence: CASSSGLGTEAFF. DNA for the CDR3: TGTGCCAGCAGCTCAGGGTTGGGCACTGAAGCTTTCTTT.